The clone carrying this TCR beta chain was seen more than once but under ten times. Its matching antigen is unknown. PCR amplification relied on 60 Vbeta primers (plus 13 Jbeta primers). Libraries were prepared by immunoSEQ multiplex PCR; TCRdb keeps only in-frame clonotypes and omits some of them. The data show roughly 140,000 clones, about three fifths seen once. This entry is derived from a study of cytomegalovirus exposure and HLA in healthy donors. The CDR3 is 15 amino acids. V shed 7 bases and J shed 0 bases, with 15 bases lying between them. The germline V gene encodes CDR1 SEHNR and CDR2 FQNEAQ (reference sequence). Study-wide findings and caveats: Rare TCR sequences dominated, though some public TCRs recurred in many donors. Earlier results showed most TCR beta V segments being productive about 87% or about 30% of the time.

The sequenced sample was PBMCs. V and J are TRBV7-9 and TRBJ1-1; perhaps TRBD1 as D (5 bases). The origin of this receptor is a woman aged 25 to 39 in good health and CMV-seropositive. The CDR3 sequence is CASMAQTDMNTEAFF. CDR3 DNA: TGTGCCAGCATGGCTCAGACAGACATGAACACTGAAGCTTTCTTT.